This T cell receptor (beta chain) was captured in a study of blood T cell repertoires in COVID-19. Study as a whole: Specimens from acute and convalescent COVID-19 originated in the United States, Italy and Spain.

This clone was seen a single time. In the study's own analysis: Nucleated cell number was recorded as an estimate derived from reference gene primer amplification. Sequenced by immunoSEQ multiplex PCR; TCRdb stores in-frame clones only, minus some. V and J calls and clone size are as listed in that table; D and trimming were resolved from the DNA. The profile shows 250,000 to 300,000 clones, roughly 91% of them singletons. The TCR comes from a man in his forties or fifties with acute or convalescent COVID-19. The source material was peripheral blood.

As DNA, the CDR3 is TGTGCTAGCGGGACTCCCAAAATAGAAGCTTTCTTT. This translates into CASGTPKIEAFF. The genes are TRBV12-5 and TRBJ1-1, with D maybe TRBD1 (5 bases). V dropped 9 bases and J dropped 8 bases, with 16 bases sitting between them. The length of the CDR3 is 12 residues. Germline V lookup: CDR1 LGHNT, CDR2 FRNRAP. Looking up the rest from reference TRBV12-5 and TRBJ1-1 gives the full variable domain: DARVTQTPRHKVTEMGQEVTMRCQPILGHNTVFWYRQTMMQGLELLAYFRNRAPLDDSGMPKDRFSAEMPDATLATLKIQPSEPRDSAVYFCASGTPKIEAFFGQGTRLTVV.